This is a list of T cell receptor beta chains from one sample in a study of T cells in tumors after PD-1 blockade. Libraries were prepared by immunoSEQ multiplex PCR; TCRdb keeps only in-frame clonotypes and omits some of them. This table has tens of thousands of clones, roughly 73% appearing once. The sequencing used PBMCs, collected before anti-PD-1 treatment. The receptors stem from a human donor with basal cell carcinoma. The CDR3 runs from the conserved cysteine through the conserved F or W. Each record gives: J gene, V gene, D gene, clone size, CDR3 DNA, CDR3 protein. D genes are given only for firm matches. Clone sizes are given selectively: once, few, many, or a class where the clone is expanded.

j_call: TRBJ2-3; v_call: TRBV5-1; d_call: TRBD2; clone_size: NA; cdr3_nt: TGCGCCAGCAGCCGGGGGCGTGCTAGCGGGATCGGGCGCGTAAAAGATACGCAGTATTTT; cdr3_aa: CASSRGRASGIGRVKDTQYF
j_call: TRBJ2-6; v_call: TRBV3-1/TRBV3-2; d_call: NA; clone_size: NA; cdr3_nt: TGTGCCAGCAACGAGCCTGGGGCCAACGTCCTGACTTTC; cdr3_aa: CASNEPGANVLTF
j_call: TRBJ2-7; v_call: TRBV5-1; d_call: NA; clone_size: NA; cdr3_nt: TGCGCCAGCAGCTTGGGGGGGCAATACGAGCAGTACTTC; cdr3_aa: CASSLGGQYEQYF
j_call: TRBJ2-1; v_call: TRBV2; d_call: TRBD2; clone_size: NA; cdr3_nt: TGTCCCACCTGTGACGGGGGGGCGGGGGTGGGGAGCTCCTACAATGAGCAGTTCTTC; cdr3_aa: CPTCDGGAGVGSSYNEQFF
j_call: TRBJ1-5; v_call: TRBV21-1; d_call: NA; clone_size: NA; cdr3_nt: TGTGCCAGCAGCAAAGAGCCAGGCGGTCCTAATCAGCCCCAGCATTTT; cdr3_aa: CASSKEPGGPNQPQHF
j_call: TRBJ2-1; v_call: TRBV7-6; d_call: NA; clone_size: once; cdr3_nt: TGTGCCAGCAGCTTAGAGCCCCCGACAAGCGGGTGGGTTGAGCAGTTCTTC; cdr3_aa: CASSLEPPTSGWVEQFF
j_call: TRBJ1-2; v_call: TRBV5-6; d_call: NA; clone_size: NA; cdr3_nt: TGTGCCAGCAGCTTAGCAGGGTACGGCTATGGCTACACCTTC; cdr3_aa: CASSLAGYGYGYTF
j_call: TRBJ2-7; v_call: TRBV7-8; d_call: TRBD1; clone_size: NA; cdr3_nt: TGTGCCAGCAGCCGAGACCTGGCAGGGGGCTCGTACGAGCAGTACTTC; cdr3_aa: CASSRDLAGGSYEQYF
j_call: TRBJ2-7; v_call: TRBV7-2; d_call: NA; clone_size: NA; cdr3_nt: TGTGCCAGCAGCTCGGACTCCTCGACCCCCTACGAGCAGTACTTC; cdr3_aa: CASSSDSSTPYEQYF
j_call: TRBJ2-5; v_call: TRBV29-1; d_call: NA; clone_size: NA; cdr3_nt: TGCAGCGTTGATGGAGGTGGCGGGACCCAGTACTTC; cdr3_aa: CSVDGGGGTQYF